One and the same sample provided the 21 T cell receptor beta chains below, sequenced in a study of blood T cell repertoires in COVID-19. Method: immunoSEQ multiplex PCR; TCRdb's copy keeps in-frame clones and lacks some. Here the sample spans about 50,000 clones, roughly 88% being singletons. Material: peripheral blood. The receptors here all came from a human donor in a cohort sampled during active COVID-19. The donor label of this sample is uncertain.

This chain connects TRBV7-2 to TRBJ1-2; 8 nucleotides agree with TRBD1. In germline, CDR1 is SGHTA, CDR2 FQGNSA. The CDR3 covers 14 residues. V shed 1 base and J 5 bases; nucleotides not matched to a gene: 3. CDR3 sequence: CASSLGGTGYGYTF. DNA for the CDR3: TGTGCCAGCAGCTTAGGGGGGACAGGATATGGCTACACCTTC. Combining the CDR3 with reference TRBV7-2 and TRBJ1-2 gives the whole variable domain GAGVSQSPSNKVTEKGKDVELRCDPISGHTALYWYRQSLGQGLEFLIYFQGNSAPDKSGLPSDRFSAERTGGSVSTLTIQRTQQEDSAVYLCASSLGGTGYGYTFGSGTRLTVV.

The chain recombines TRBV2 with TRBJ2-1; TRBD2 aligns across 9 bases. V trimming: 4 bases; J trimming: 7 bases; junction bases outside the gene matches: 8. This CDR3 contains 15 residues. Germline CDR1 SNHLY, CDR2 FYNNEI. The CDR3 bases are TGTGCCAGCAGTGGCGGCGGGGGGGTCAAGAATGAGCAGTTCTTC. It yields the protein CASSGGGGVKNEQFF.

The CDR3 here is CAITRTSGGRSEQFF. The CDR3, as DNA: TGTGCCATCACTAGGACTAGCGGGGGCCGGAGTGAGCAGTTCTTC. The J gene is TRBJ2-1, the V gene TRBV10-3; 13 positions agree with TRBD2. CDR3 length: 15 amino acids. V lost 7 bases to trimming and J lost 9 bases; unmatched junction nucleotides: 9. Germline CDR1 is ENHRY and CDR2 is SYGVKD.

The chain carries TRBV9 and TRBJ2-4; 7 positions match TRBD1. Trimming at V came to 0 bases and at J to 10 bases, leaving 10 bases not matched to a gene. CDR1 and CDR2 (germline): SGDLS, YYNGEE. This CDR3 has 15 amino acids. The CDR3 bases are TGTGCCAGCAGCGTAGGGGTTACAGGGGCTTGGATTCAGTACTTC. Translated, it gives CASSVGVTGAWIQYF.

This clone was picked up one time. Here the CDR3 reads CASSQGQLNTEAFF. CDR3 DNA sequence: TGTGCCAGCAGCCAAGGACAGCTGAACACTGAAGCTTTCTTT. This chain connects TRBV3-1 (or the pseudogene TRBV3-2) to TRBJ1-1; the D gene is possibly TRBD1 (5 bases). Between the trimmed V and J ends, which lost 1 base and 0 bases, there was a span of 6 bases. Germline CDR1 and CDR2: LGHDT and YNNKEL (reference sequence). There are 14 residues in the CDR3.

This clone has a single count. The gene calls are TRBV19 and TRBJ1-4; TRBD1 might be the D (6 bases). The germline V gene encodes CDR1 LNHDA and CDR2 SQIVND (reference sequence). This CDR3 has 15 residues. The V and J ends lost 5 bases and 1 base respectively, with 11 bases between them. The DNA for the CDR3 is TGTGCCAGTAGTCCTCAGGGGTTAACTAATGAAAAACTGTTTTTT. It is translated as CASSPQGLTNEKLFF.

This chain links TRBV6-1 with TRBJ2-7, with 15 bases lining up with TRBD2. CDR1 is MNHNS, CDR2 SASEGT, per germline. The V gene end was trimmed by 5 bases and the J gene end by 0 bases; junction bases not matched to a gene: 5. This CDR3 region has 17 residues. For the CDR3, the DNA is TGTGCCAGCAGTAAAGGGACTAGCGGGGGGCACTCCTACGAGCAGTACTTC. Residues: CASSKGTSGGHSYEQYF.

The CDR3 spells CASSQDVATSTDTQYF. The DNA for the CDR3 is TGTGCCAGCAGCCAAGATGTAGCGACAAGCACAGATACGCAGTATTTT. The rearrangement uses TRBV3-1 (or the pseudogene TRBV3-2) and TRBJ2-3; TRBD2 is a possible D gene (5 bases). CDR3 length equals 16 residues. Per germline, CDR1 LGHDT and CDR2 YNNKEL (reference sequence). V was cut by 0 bases and J by 0 bases, with 10 bases left in between.

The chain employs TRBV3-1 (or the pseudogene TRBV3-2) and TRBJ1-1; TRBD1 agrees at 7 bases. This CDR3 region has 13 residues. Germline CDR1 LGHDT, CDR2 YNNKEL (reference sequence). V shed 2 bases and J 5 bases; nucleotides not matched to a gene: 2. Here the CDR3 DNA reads TGTGCCAGCAGCCAACTGGACAGGACTGAAGCTTTCTTT. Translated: CASSQLDRTEAFF.

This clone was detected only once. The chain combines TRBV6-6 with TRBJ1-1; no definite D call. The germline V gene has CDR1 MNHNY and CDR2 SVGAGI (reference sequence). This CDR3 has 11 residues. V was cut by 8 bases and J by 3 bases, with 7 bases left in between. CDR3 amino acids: CASLQYTEAFF. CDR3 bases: TGTGCCAGCCTACAGTACACTGAAGCTTTCTTT.

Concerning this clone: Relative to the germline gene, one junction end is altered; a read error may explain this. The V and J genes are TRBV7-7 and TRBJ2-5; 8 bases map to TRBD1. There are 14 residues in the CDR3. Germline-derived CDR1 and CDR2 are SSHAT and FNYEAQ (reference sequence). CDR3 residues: CASSLGRGRETQYF. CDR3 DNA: TGTGCTAGCAGCTTAGGCAGGGGGCGAGAGACCCAGTACTTC.

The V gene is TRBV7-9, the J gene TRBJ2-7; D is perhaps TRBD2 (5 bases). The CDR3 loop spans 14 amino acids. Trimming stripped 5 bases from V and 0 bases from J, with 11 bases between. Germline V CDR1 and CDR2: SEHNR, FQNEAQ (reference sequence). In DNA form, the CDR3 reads TGTGCCAGCAGCCTGGACTTTTTCTCCTACGAGCAGTACTTC. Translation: CASSLDFFSYEQYF.

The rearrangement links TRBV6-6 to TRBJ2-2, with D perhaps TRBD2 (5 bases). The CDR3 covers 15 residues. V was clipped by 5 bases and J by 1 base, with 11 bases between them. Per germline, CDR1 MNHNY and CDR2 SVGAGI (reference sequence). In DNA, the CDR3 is TGTGCCAGCAGTCACTACGGGGTGAACACCGGGGAGCTGTTTTTT. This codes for CASSHYGVNTGELFF.

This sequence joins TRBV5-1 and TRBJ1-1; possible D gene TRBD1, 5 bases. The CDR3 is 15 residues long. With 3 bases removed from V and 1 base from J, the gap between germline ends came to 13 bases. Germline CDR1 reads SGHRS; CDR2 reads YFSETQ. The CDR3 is CASSSRSGQNTEAFF. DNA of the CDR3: TGCGCCAGCAGCTCTCGATCAGGGCAGAACACTGAAGCTTTCTTT.

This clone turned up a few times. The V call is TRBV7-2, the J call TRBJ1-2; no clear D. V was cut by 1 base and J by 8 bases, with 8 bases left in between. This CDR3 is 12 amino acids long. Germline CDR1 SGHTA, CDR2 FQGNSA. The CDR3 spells CASSLEARGYTF. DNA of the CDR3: TGTGCCAGCAGCTTAGAGGCGAGGGGCTACACCTTC.

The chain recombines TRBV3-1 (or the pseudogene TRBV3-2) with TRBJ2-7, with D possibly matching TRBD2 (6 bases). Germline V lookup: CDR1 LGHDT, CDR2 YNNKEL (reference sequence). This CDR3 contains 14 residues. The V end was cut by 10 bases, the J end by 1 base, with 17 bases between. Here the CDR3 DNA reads TGTGCCACCCGGCCGGCGGGACGATCCTACGAGCAGTACTTC. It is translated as CATRPAGRSYEQYF.

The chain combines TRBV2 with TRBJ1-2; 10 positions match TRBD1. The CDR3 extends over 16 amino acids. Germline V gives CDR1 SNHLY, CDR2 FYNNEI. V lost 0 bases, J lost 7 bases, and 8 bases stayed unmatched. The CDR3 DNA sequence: TGTGCCAGCAGTGAAGCGCTTCGGGACAGGGGAGGTGGCTACACCTTC. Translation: CASSEALRDRGGGYTF.

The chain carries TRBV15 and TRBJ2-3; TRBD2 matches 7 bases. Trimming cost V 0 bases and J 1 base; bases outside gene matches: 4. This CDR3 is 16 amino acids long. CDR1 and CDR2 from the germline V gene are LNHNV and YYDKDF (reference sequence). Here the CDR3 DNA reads TGTGCCACCAGCAGAGATCTCCGGGGGGGCACAGATACGCAGTATTTT. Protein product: CATSRDLRGGTDTQYF.

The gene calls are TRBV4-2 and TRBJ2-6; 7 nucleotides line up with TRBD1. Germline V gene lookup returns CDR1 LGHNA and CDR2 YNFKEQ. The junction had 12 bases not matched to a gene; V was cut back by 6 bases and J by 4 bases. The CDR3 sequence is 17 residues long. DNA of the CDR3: TGTGCCAGCAGATTGACAGGGTGGGACCTGGGGGCCAACGTCCTGACTTTC. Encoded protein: CASRLTGWDLGANVLTF.

Here the CDR3 reads CASSKNSGSGANVLTF. In nucleotides, the CDR3 is TGTGCCAGTAGTAAGAACAGTGGCTCTGGGGCCAACGTCCTGACTTTC. The genes are TRBV19 and TRBJ2-6; no clear D. Germline assignment: CDR1 LNHDA and CDR2 SQIVND (reference sequence). The CDR3 has 16 residues. The germline V and J ends were trimmed by 4 bases and 0 bases, with 10 bases remaining between them.

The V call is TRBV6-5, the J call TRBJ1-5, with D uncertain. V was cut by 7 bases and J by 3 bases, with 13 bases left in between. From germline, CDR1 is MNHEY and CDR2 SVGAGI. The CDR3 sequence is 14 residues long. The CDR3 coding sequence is TGTGCCAGCAAAGGAGGAGAGGCCAATCAGCCCCAGCATTTT. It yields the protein CASKGGEANQPQHF.